This T cell receptor (beta chain) is drawn from a study of blood T cells in healthy people across ages. Study-wide findings and caveats: Comparison with aged donors showed that long-lived donors had more naive CD4+ cells and higher diversity.

With 5 bases removed from V and 0 bases from J, the gap between germline ends came to 11 bases. CDR1 is SGHVS and CDR2 is FNYEAQ in the germline V gene. This CDR3 region has 15 residues. Per sample, extraction of total RNA gave at least 5.5 micrograms in every case. Through a sample-barcoded 5' primer and a J-beta primer mix, a second PCR was run for about 7 to 12 cycles. TCRdb reprocessed the 5' RACE reads with MiXCR, giving one entry per CDR3 protein. The table includes around 1.5 million distinct CDR3 sequences, 42% detected once. Comment on this clonotype: No antigen is known for it.

The TCR comes from a woman under 30 in good health. V gene TRBV7-6 combines with J gene TRBJ2-1, with no clear D. The sequencing input was blood. The CDR3 is CASSPGRPSYNEQFF. The DNA of the CDR3 is TGTGCCAGCAGCCCAGGACGTCCCTCCTACAATGAGCAGTTCTTC.